The entry below describes one TCR beta chain. What it recognizes is unknown. Germline V gene sequence: CDR1 SGHRS, CDR2 YFSETQ. Trimming removed 1 base from V and 0 bases from J; junction bases left unmatched: 4. The length of the CDR3 is 16 residues. The data were taken from a study of shared clonotypes between healthy human individuals. Study-wide context: Researchers drew samples from a couple of women and a few men aged 18 to 49.

Produced via immunoSEQ multiplex PCR; TCRdb's table is partial and in-frame only. The sample contains 2.3 million or so clones, approximately 93% of which appear only once. Broader study findings: Clonotypes which were not shared had lower generation probabilities than clonotypes that all four donors shared. Sharing across a few donors was seen in roughly 5% of naive CD4 clonotypes. Naive subsets typically showed greater estimated richness than memory subsets.

The clonotype comes from a man aged 18-30 years in good health. Some clones in this sample may be carry-over from other donors' samples. This sequence joins TRBV5-1 and TRBJ2-1, with TRBD2 matching over 7 bases. The sequenced sample consisted of naive CD4+ T cells from PBMCs. Subset denoted: CD45RA+ positively selected. CDR3 sequence: CASSLSSGPSYNEQFF. The CDR3 DNA sequence: TGCGCCAGCAGCTTGAGTAGCGGGCCCTCCTACAATGAGCAGTTCTTC.